This T cell receptor (beta chain) was profiled in a study of tumor and adjacent non-tumor tissue in lung cancer. The wider study: There were 11 to 13 adenocarcinoma, 2 squamous cell carcinoma and 1 small cell lung cancer cases. Points from the study as a whole: Tumor tissue had significantly higher TCR diversity than normal lung. Shorter survival was associated with higher TCR diversity in tumors.

About this clonotype itself: What it binds is unknown.

Trimming stripped 2 bases from V and 16 bases from J, with 21 bases between. CDR3 length equals 14 residues. TCRbeta libraries were built with three rounds of nested PCR, modified from ARM-PCR. MiXCR, run by TCRdb on the multiplex PCR reads, gives a single entry per CDR3 protein. The sample carries just over 200,000 distinct CDR3 sequences, 60% to 75% recorded once. This sample's RNA came from whole unsorted tissue. Material: lung tumor tissue. The origin of this receptor is a man aged 55 to 70 with non-small cell lung cancer. The rearrangement joins TRBV12-3 or TRBV12-4 to TRBJ2-1, with D unresolved. CDR3 region: CASSLSPARVTHFF. In nucleotides, the CDR3 is TGTGCCAGCAGTTTATCCCCAGCGCGAGTAACCCACTTCTTC.